The rows below give T cell receptor beta chains drawn from one sample of a study of cytomegalovirus exposure and HLA in healthy donors. Clones were sequenced by immunoSEQ multiplex PCR, and TCRdb holds only the in-frame ones, with some missing. The repertoire includes about 190,000 clones, around three quarters of them detected once, and 1.6% sits in the top ten. The sample taken for sequencing was PBMCs. These receptors originate from a woman younger than 30 in good health and CMV-seronegative. CDR3s include the opening cysteine and the closing phenylalanine or tryptophan. A D gene is named only where the DNA matches it firmly. Size is stated for part of the rows, as once, few or many counts, or as a class when the clone is expanded.

J gene,clone size,V gene,D gene,CDR3 DNA,CDR3 protein
TRBJ2-5,.,TRBV4-1,TRBD1,TGCGCCAGCAGCCAGTTACCGGGACAGGGTGGAGAGACCCAGTACTTC,CASSQLPGQGGETQYF
TRBJ2-7,few,TRBV10-3,TRBD1,TGTGCCATCAGTGAGTCTCTAAGAACTAACAGGGGCCCCTACGAGCAGTACTTC,CAISESLRTNRGPYEQYF
TRBJ2-7,.,TRBV6-6,.,TGTGCCAGCAGTTACTCGACAGATTCCTACGAGCAGTACTTC,CASSYSTDSYEQYF
TRBJ1-1,.,TRBV7-9,.,TGTGCCAGCAGCTTAAGGCAGGAGGGGACTGAAGCTTTCTTT,CASSLRQEGTEAFF
TRBJ2-7,.,TRBV6-5,TRBD1,TGTGCCAGCAGTTACGGACAGGGGGCCTACGAGCAGTACTTC,CASSYGQGAYEQYF
TRBJ1-4,.,TRBV9,TRBD1,TGTGCCAGCAGTCCCTGGACAGGGGAAGGAAAACTGTTTTTT,CASSPWTGEGKLFF
TRBJ2-3,.,TRBV28,TRBD2,TGTGCCAGCAGTCTAGCGGGAGTAGCAGATACGCAGTATTTT,CASSLAGVADTQYF
TRBJ2-1,.,TRBV28,TRBD1,TGTGCCAGCCCTAGTGACAGGGCAGACTCCTACAATGAGCAGTTCTTC,CASPSDRADSYNEQFF
TRBJ2-7,.,TRBV6-1,.,TGTGCCAGCAGTGAAGTGTACAGGGACGAGCAGTACTTC,CASSEVYRDEQYF
TRBJ1-2,.,TRBV28,.,TGTGCCAGCAGTCCCCCCCTCCTTGAAGGGGCCTATGGCTACACCTTC,CASSPPLLEGAYGYTF
TRBJ2-4,.,TRBV7-2,TRBD2,TGTGCCAGCACCCGGGGGGGCGGGGACCTCAAAAACATTCAGTACTTC,CASTRGGGDLKNIQYF
TRBJ1-4,.,TRBV19,.,TGTGCCAGTACCCCTCTCGGGGCGCGAGAAAGAGGGGGTGAAAAACTGTTTTTT,CASTPLGARERGGEKLFF
TRBJ2-1,.,TRBV11-3,TRBD2,TGTGCCAGCAGCCTGACTAGCGGGAGCATGAATGAGCAGTTCTTC,CASSLTSGSMNEQFF
TRBJ2-5,.,TRBV27,TRBD1,TGTGCCAGCAGTTTTAGGGGGCTCGGGGAGACCCAGTACTTC,CASSFRGLGETQYF
TRBJ2-3,.,TRBV6-5,.,TGTGCCAGCAGTTACTTCGCGGGGACTAGCACAGATACGCAGTATTTT,CASSYFAGTSTDTQYF
TRBJ2-7,.,TRBV28,.,TGTGCCAGCACCCCTTCTCAGGTGAGCTCCTACGAGCAGTACTTC,CASTPSQVSSYEQYF
TRBJ2-7,.,TRBV6-5,TRBD2,TGTGCCAGCAGTCCGACTAGCGGGGGGCCCTACGAGCAGTACTTC,CASSPTSGGPYEQYF
TRBJ2-1,.,TRBV6-6,TRBD2,TGTGCCAGCCTACTAGCGGGGGGAGGGGGGTTTGGTGAGCAGTTCTTC,CASLLAGGGGFGEQFF
TRBJ1-3,.,TRBV29-1,.,TGCAGCGTTGTTGGGGGGGCTGGAAACACCATATATTTT,CSVVGGAGNTIYF
TRBJ1-1,once,TRBV6-6,.,TGTGCCAGCAACCTACCCCAGGGGACTGAAGCTTTCTTT,CASNLPQGTEAFF
TRBJ1-5,few,TRBV6-6,.,TGTGCCAGCAGTTACTTGAACATGAATCAGCCCCAGCATTTT,CASSYLNMNQPQHF
TRBJ2-1,.,TRBV7-9,TRBD1,TGTGCCAGCAGCTTACTGGGACAGGGGGCCTACAATGAGCAGTTCTTC,CASSLLGQGAYNEQFF
TRBJ1-5,.,TRBV6-1,.,TGTGCCAGCAGTTCGTCTTGGGGGGGCAATCAGCCCCAGCATTTT,CASSSSWGGNQPQHF
TRBJ2-7,.,TRBV30,TRBD1,TGTGCCTGGACAGAAGGCCAGGGGGCTGGCGAGCAGTACTTC,CAWTEGQGAGEQYF
TRBJ2-2,.,TRBV4-3,.,TGCGCCAGCAGCCAAGTCTCATCCGGGACAAGATACACCGGGGAGCTGTTTTTT,CASSQVSSGTRYTGELFF
TRBJ2-2,.,TRBV9,TRBD2,TGTGCCAGCAGTCAATTAGCGGGAGGTACGAACACCGGGGAGCTGTTTTTT,CASSQLAGGTNTGELFF
TRBJ1-6,once,TRBV18,TRBD1,TGTGCCAGCTCACCTTTGACAGGGGAAAATTCACCCCTCCACTTT,CASSPLTGENSPLHF
TRBJ2-2,.,TRBV4-3,.,TGCGCCAGCAGCCAAGGCGAGGGAGATAGCGGGGAGCTGTTTTTT,CASSQGEGDSGELFF
TRBJ2-7,.,TRBV11-2,TRBD2,TGTGCCAGCACTGTGATGGGACTAGCGGGGAACGAGCAGTACTTC,CASTVMGLAGNEQYF
TRBJ1-1,.,TRBV2,.,TGTGCCAGCAGTCCAAACAGGGAATCCACTGAAGCTTTCTTT,CASSPNRESTEAFF
TRBJ1-3,.,TRBV2,TRBD1,TGTGCCAGCAGTGGGGACAGGGAGAACACCATATATTTT,CASSGDRENTIYF
TRBJ1-5,few,TRBV6-1,.,TGTGCCAGCAATCTTCTCTATAGCAATCAGCCCCAGCATTTT,CASNLLYSNQPQHF
TRBJ1-1,.,TRBV10-3,TRBD1,TGTGCCTCAACTGTGGGAACAGGGGGCGGCACTGAAGCTTTCTTT,CASTVGTGGGTEAFF
TRBJ2-4,.,TRBV27,TRBD1,TGTGCCAGCAGTGCTCTCGAACAGGGGGCCAAAAACATTCAGTACTTC,CASSALEQGAKNIQYF
TRBJ2-7,.,TRBV11-2,TRBD2,TGTGCCAGCAGCTCGCAGGAACTAGCGGGAGCGGGGGAGCAGTACTTC,CASSSQELAGAGEQYF
TRBJ2-5,.,TRBV28,TRBD2,TGTGCCAGCAGTTTTAGCGGGGGGGAAGAGACCCAGTACTTC,CASSFSGGEETQYF
TRBJ1-5,.,TRBV6-5,.,TGTGCCAGCAGTTACGTCCAAACGGGGCAGCCCCAGCATTTT,CASSYVQTGQPQHF
TRBJ2-1,.,TRBV28,TRBD1,TGTGCCAGCAGTTTTCCGCGCACAGGGGCGTCCTACAATGAGCAGTTCTTC,CASSFPRTGASYNEQFF
TRBJ1-2,.,TRBV10-3,TRBD1,TGTGCCACCGCGATCCGGGACAGGGACAACTATGGCTACACCTTC,CATAIRDRDNYGYTF
TRBJ1-6,.,TRBV6-5,.,TGTGCCAGCAGTTTCCCACGGACAGCAAATTCACCCCTCCACTTT,CASSFPRTANSPLHF
TRBJ1-5,once,TRBV5-6,.,TGTGCCAGCAGCTTGGATCAGGGGAATCAGCCCCAGCATTTT,CASSLDQGNQPQHF